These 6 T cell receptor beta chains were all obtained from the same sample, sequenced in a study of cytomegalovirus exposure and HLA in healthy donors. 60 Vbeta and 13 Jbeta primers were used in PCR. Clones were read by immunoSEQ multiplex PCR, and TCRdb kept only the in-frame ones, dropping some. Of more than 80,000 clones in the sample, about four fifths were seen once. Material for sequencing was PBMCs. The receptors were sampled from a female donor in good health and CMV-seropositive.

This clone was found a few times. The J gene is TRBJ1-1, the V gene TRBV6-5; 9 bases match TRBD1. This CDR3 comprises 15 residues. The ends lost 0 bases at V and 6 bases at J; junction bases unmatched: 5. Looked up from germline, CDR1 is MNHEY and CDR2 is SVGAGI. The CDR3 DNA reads TGTGCCAGCAGTTACTCGGGGGGGACAGGGCCTGAAGCTTTCTTT. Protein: CASSYSGGTGPEAFF.

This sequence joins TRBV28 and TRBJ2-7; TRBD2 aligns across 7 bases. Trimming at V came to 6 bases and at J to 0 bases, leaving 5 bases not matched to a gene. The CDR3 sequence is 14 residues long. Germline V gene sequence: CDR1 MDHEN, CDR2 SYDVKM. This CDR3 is CASSESGASYEQYF. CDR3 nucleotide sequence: TGTGCCAGCAGCGAAAGCGGGGCCTCCTACGAGCAGTACTTC.

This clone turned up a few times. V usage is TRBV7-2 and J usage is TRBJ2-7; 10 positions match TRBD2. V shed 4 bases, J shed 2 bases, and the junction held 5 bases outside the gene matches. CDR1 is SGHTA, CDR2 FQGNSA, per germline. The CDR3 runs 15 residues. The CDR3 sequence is CASSSQAGGPYEQYF. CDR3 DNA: TGTGCCAGCAGCTCGCAAGCGGGGGGGCCCTACGAGCAGTACTTC.

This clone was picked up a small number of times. CDR3 residues: CASSWGTGRGYEQYF. CDR3 bases: TGCGCCAGCAGCTGGGGGACAGGGCGAGGTTACGAGCAGTACTTC. This chain connects TRBV5-1 to TRBJ2-7; 9 nucleotides match TRBD1. Trimming took 3 bases from V and 4 from J; bases not matched to a gene: 8. The CDR3 is 15 amino acids. Germline V gene data show CDR1 as SGHRS and CDR2 as YFSETQ.

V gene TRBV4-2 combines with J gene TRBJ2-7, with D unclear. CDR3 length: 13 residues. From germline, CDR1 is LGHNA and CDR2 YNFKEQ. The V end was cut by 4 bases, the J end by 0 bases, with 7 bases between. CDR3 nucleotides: TGTGCCAGCAGCCGTCCCGGCTCCTACGAGCAGTACTTC. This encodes CASSRPGSYEQYF.

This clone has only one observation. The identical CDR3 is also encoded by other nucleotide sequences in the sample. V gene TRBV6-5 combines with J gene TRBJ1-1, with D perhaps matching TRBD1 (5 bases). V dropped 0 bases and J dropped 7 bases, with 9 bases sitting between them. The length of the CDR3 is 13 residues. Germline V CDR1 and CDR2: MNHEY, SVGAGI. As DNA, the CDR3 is TGTGCCAGCAGTTACTCTGGGCAGGGTGAAGCTTTCTTT. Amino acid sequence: CASSYSGQGEAFF.